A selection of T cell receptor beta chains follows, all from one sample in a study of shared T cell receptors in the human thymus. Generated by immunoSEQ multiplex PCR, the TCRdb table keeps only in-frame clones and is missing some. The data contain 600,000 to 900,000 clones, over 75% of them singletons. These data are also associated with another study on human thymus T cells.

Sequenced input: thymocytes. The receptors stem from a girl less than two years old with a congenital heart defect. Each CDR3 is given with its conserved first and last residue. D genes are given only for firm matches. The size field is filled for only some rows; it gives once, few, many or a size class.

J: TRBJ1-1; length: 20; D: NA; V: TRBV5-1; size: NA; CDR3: CASSHLPYTTQRQANTEAFF; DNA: TGCGCCAGCAGCCATTTACCGTATACTACCCAGCGACAGGCCAACACTGAAGCTTTCTTT
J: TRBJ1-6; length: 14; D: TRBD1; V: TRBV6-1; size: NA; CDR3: CASTVGTENSPLHF; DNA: TGTGCCAGCACTGTAGGGACAGAAAATTCACCCCTCCACTTT
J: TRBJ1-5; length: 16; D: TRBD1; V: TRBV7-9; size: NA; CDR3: CASSDDRENTDQPQHF; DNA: TGTGCCAGCAGCGACGACAGGGAGAATACGGATCAGCCCCAGCATTTT
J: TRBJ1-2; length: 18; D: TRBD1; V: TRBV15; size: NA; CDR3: CATSRSPMGGTGNYGYTF; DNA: TGTGCCACCAGCCGCAGCCCCATGGGGGGGACAGGCAACTATGGCTACACCTTC
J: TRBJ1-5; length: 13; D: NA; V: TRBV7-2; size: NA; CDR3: CASSSKSGTSSHF; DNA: TGTGCCAGCAGCTCGAAATCCGGGACATCCTCGCATTTT
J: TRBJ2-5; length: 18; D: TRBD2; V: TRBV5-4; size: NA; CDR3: CASRPALAGAPDSETQYF; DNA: TGTGCCAGCAGACCCGCACTAGCGGGGGCGCCGGATTCAGAGACCCAGTACTTC
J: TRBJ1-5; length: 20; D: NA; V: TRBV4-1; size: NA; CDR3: CASSQDLLARAEYSNQPQHF; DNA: TGCGCCAGCAGCCAAGATCTTTTGGCCAGGGCGGAATATAGCAATCAGCCCCAGCATTTT
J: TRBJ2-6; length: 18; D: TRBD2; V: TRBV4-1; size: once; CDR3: CASSQAEAGGGRANVLTF; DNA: TGCGCCAGCAGCCAAGCCGAAGCGGGGGGAGGAAGGGCCAACGTCCTGACTTTC
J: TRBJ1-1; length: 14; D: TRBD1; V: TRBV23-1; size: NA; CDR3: CASSHPTGAPEAFF; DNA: TGCGCCAGCAGTCATCCCACAGGGGCCCCTGAAGCTTTCTTT
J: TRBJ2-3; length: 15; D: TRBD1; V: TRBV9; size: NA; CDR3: CASSATGVRTDTQYF; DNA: TGTGCCAGCAGCGCAACAGGGGTCCGCACAGATACGCAGTATTTT
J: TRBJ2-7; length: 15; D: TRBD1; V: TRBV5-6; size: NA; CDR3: CASNAGTGVTYEQYF; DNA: TGTGCCAGCAACGCCGGGACAGGGGTAACCTACGAGCAGTACTTC
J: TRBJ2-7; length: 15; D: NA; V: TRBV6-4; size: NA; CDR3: CASQPAGAYSYEQYF; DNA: TGTGCCAGCCAGCCCGCAGGGGCGTACTCCTACGAGCAGTACTTC
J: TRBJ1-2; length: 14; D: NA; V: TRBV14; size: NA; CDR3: CASSQYFGGGGYTF; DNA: TGTGCCAGCAGCCAATATTTCGGCGGGGGTGGCTACACCTTC
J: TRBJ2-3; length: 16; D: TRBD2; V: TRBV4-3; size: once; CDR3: CASSQDRAGGPDTQYF; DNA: TGCGCCAGCAGCCAAGATAGGGCGGGGGGACCAGATACGCAGTATTTT
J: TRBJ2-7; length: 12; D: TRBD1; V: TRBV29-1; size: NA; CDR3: CSARTGSHEQYF; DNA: TGCAGCGCACGGACAGGATCCCACGAGCAGTACTTC
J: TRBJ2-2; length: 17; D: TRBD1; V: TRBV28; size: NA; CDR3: CASSFDRGQLSHGELFF; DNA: TGTGCCAGCAGTTTCGACAGGGGGCAATTATCGCACGGGGAGCTGTTTTTT